The rows below give T cell receptor beta chains drawn from one sample of a study of cytomegalovirus exposure and HLA in healthy donors. TCRdb keeps only in-frame clones here, not all; method: immunoSEQ multiplex PCR. The sample contains about 180,000 clones, 75% to 90% of which appear only once. Sequenced sample: PBMCs. These receptor sequences come from a girl aged 10 to 17 in good health and CMV-seropositive. CDR3s include the opening cysteine and the closing phenylalanine or tryptophan. D genes are given only for firm matches. The size of a clone is reported for some rows only, either as once, few or many, or as a class for expanded clones.

>TRBV5-1|NA|TRBJ2-7|NA
TGCGCCAGCAGCTTGGCGACGGGAAGGGCTAGCTACGAGCAGTACTTC
CASSLATGRASYEQYF
>TRBV5-1|TRBD1|TRBJ1-2|NA
TGCGCCAGCAGCACCCTGGGACAGGGGAAGAACTATGGCTACACCTTC
CASSTLGQGKNYGYTF
>TRBV4-1|TRBD1|TRBJ2-4|NA
TGCGCCAGCAGCCAGGACCGGGACAGGGGTCTTCTAGCCAAAAACATTCAGTACTTC
CASSQDRDRGLLAKNIQYF
>TRBV10-3|NA|TRBJ2-2|NA
TGTGCCATCATGAAGCCTTCTGCCGGGGAGCTGTTTTTT
CAIMKPSAGELFF
>TRBV6-1|TRBD1|TRBJ1-1|few
TGTGCCAGCAGTGAAGCCCTCGAGACAGGGGGGGACACTGAAGCTTTCTTT
CASSEALETGGDTEAFF
>TRBV27|TRBD1|TRBJ2-1|once
TGTGCCAGCAGGAAAGGACAGGTCTACAATGAGCAGTTCTTC
CASRKGQVYNEQFF
>TRBV29-1|TRBD2|TRBJ2-7|few
TGCAGCGGTACTAGCGGGAGCTCATACGAGCAGTACTTC
CSGTSGSSYEQYF
>TRBV10-1|NA|TRBJ2-3|NA
TGCGCCAGCAGTTCTGAGGTCACAGATACGCAGTATTTT
CASSSEVTDTQYF
>TRBV7-8|TRBD2|TRBJ2-7|NA
TGTGCCAGCAACCCCCACCTAGCGGGAGGTTTCTACGAGCAGTACTTC
CASNPHLAGGFYEQYF
>TRBV5-6|TRBD1|TRBJ2-1|NA
TGTGCCAGCAGCCCCACCGGACAGGGTACCTACAATGAGCAGTTCTTC
CASSPTGQGTYNEQFF
>TRBV7-9|NA|TRBJ2-7|NA
TGTGCCAGCAGCTTGCTGTCAGGGGTCAGCGAGCAGTACTTC
CASSLLSGVSEQYF
>TRBV12-5|TRBD2|TRBJ2-7|once
TGTGCTAGTGGTTCAACTAGCGGGAGGGTCTCCTACGAGCAGTACTTC
CASGSTSGRVSYEQYF
>TRBV7-9|NA|TRBJ2-2|NA
TGTGCCAGCAGCTTTTTCGGGGGAGGAAGGACCGGGGAGCTGTTTTTT
CASSFFGGGRTGELFF
>TRBV4-1|TRBD2|TRBJ2-1|NA
TGCGCCAGCAGCCAAACTAGCGGCACTTCCTACAATGAGCAGTTCTTC
CASSQTSGTSYNEQFF
>TRBV18|NA|TRBJ1-1|few
TGTGCCAGCTCACCGGCCGGAGATCCCAACACTGAAGCTTTCTTT
CASSPAGDPNTEAFF
>TRBV7-8|TRBD2|TRBJ2-7|NA
TGTGCCAGCACTGCGCGTTCAGGCCTAGCGGGAGGTGGGCAGTACTTC
CASTARSGLAGGGQYF
>TRBV18|TRBD1|TRBJ2-1|few
TGTGCCAGCTCACCCTCTACCGGGACAGGGGCTATCAATGAGCAGTTCTTC
CASSPSTGTGAINEQFF
>TRBV2|TRBD1|TRBJ1-5|NA
TGTGCCAGCAGGTTGACAGGGGAACAGCCCCAGCATTTT
CASRLTGEQPQHF
>TRBV18|NA|TRBJ1-1|once
TGTGCCAGCTCCCTCCAGGGCAGGACCATGAACACTGAAGCTTTCTTT
CASSLQGRTMNTEAFF
>TRBV28|NA|TRBJ1-5|NA
TGTGCCAGCAGTTTACCCTCCGGGATGCTTAGTAGCAATCAGCCCCAGCATTTT
CASSLPSGMLSSNQPQHF
>TRBV5-1|NA|TRBJ1-5|NA
TGCGCCAGCAGCTCCGGGGACAATCAGCCCCAGCATTTT
CASSSGDNQPQHF
>TRBV27|TRBD2|TRBJ2-1|NA
TGTGCCAGCAGTTCTAGCGGATTCTACAATGAGCAGTTCTTC
CASSSSGFYNEQFF
>TRBV6-1|TRBD1|TRBJ2-7|NA
TGTGCCAGCAGAGGGACAGGGGCTGGTGGCGAGCAGTACTTC
CASRGTGAGGEQYF
>TRBV4-2|NA|TRBJ1-1|NA
TGTGCCAGCAGCCAGAGGGGAGGGCGCGGGGCTGAAGCTTTCTTT
CASSQRGGRGAEAFF
>TRBV18|TRBD1|TRBJ1-1|NA
TGTGCCAGCTCACCAAGGGGACAGGGCGTGGGCACTGAAGCTTTCTTT
CASSPRGQGVGTEAFF